This T cell receptor (beta chain) was sequenced during a study of breast tumors, draining lymph nodes, adjacent tissues listed by TCRdb under 2016. Study-wide context: Breast cancer patients provided tumor, adjacent nontumor tissue and axillary lymph nodes, and the study compared the TCR beta repertoires across these three sources. In human breast cancer, the study set out to assess how tumor, surrounding tissue and draining lymph node repertoires relate to one another and whether T cells might be exchanged between them.

The sequencer listed for this sample is Illumina HiSeq 2000. TCR beta chain libraries were generated through multiplex PCR amplification. The amplified TCR beta chain products were analyzed by high-throughput sequencing. TCRdb cleaned the public reads at Q25 with fastp, built clones with MiXCR and kept in-frame beta chains. Rows are combined by CDR3 protein, so each entry shows the most common genes and DNA. Here the sample has 20,000 or so distinct CDR3 sequences; approximately 60% occur a single time. Over 15% of the sample goes to the ten largest clones. From the cysteine through the phenylalanine, the CDR3 covers 16 amino acids. Just CDR3 DNA is preserved here, 48 bases in frame from base 1. The germline V gene gives CDR1 as KGHSH and CDR2 as LQKENI. V is cut back by 2 bases and J by 0 bases, with 4 bases in the junction unmatched. Here is what the overall study found, with its caveats: Rather than being directly demonstrated, the conclusion that tumor T cells originate in lymph nodes was presented as consistent with a hypothesis. In luminal-like breast cancer, tumor and nontumor tissue repertoires resembled each other significantly more than in basal-like breast cancer. Tumor T-cell repertoires showed less diversity than lymph node repertoires and more diversity than nontumor tissue repertoires, and tumor T-cell repertoires showed preferential V and J gene usage. The data were judged consistent with most tumor T cells deriving from the lymph node and then expanding within tumor tissue.

Adjacent samples were composed of nontumor breast tissue surrounding the tumor. There are many counts of this clonotype. The antigen this receptor binds is unknown. No per-base quality is available; no much larger clone lies one base away. This receptor was taken from a female donor with breast cancer. Some clones in this sample may be carry-over from other donors' samples. Sample: tumor-adjacent breast tissue. The chain was built from TRBV18 and TRBJ2-1; a stretch of 7 junction bases matches TRBD2. The bases are TGTGCCAGCTCACCATTCGGCGGGGGCTCCTACAATGAGCAGTTCTTC. Translated, this is CASSPFGGGSYNEQFF.